These 16 T cell receptor beta chains were sequenced from one sample in a study of OX40 agonist ivuxolimab in advanced cancers. Measured with immunoSEQ multiplex PCR; TCRdb has only the in-frame clones, and not every one. Of tens of thousands of clones listed, approximately 80% are singletons. Sample: CD4+ or CD8+ T cells sorted from blood, taken in a trial of the OX40 agonist ivuxolimab. The receptors were sampled from an adult with an advanced solid tumor such as melanoma, head and neck, liver or kidney cancer.

The chain links TRBV13 to TRBJ2-5; D may correspond to TRBD1 or TRBD2 (5 bases each). Trimming removed 3 bases from V and 5 bases from J, with 13 bases in between. The CDR3 length is 14 residues. CDR1 PRHDT and CDR2 FYEKMQ come from the germline V gene (reference sequence). CDR3 residues: CASSLTGYRETQYF. The CDR3 DNA reads as TGTGCCAGCAGCTTGACGGGGTACAGGGAGACCCAGTACTTC.

This clone occurred once. This sequence joins TRBV4-1 and TRBJ2-7, with unresolved D. The V and J ends lost 1 base and 4 bases respectively, with 8 bases between them. The CDR3 runs 13 residues. CDR1 and CDR2 from the germline V gene are MGHRA and YSYEKL. The CDR3 bases are TGCGCCAGCAGCCAAGTACTAAAATACGAGCAGTACTTC. Amino acid sequence: CASSQVLKYEQYF.

The J gene is TRBJ2-7, the V gene TRBV7-3; no firm D call. Trimming pared 1 base from V and 3 bases from J, leaving 10 bases between. This CDR3 has 14 amino acids. The V gene's germline CDR1 is SGHTA and CDR2 FQGTGA. The CDR3 is CASSLMADGYEQYF. In DNA form, the CDR3 reads TGTGCCAGCAGCTTAATGGCGGACGGCTACGAGCAGTACTTC.

The rearrangement joins TRBV9 to TRBJ1-3, with D maybe TRBD1 (6 bases). The CDR3 is made up of 15 amino acids. V lost 3 bases and J lost 0, with 10 bases in between. Germline V lookup: CDR1 SGDLS, CDR2 YYNGEE. In nucleotides, the CDR3 is TGTGCCAGCAGCGCGGGGGGCAACTCTGGAAACACCATATATTTT. This codes for CASSAGGNSGNTIYF.

V is TRBV7-8 and J is TRBJ1-2, with D maybe TRBD1 (5 bases). Germline loops: CDR1 SGHVS, CDR2 FQNEAQ. With 2 bases removed from V and 6 bases from J, the gap between germline ends came to 19 bases. CDR3 length: 16 amino acids. The CDR3 region is CASSLLVRAVADGYTF. The CDR3 coding sequence is TGTGCCAGCAGCTTATTGGTCAGGGCTGTTGCGGATGGCTACACCTTC.

V is TRBV27 and J is TRBJ2-1; 14 bases line up with TRBD2. There are 18 residues in the CDR3. V lost 5 bases, J lost 2 bases, and 8 bases stayed unmatched. Germline V lookup: CDR1 MNHEY, CDR2 SMNVEV (reference sequence). For the CDR3, the DNA is TGTGCCAGCAGTCCAAGGACTAGCGGGAGGTTACCCTACAATGAGCAGTTCTTC. Its protein product is CASSPRTSGRLPYNEQFF.

The chain uses TRBV5-5 and TRBJ2-7, with D tentatively TRBD2 (5 bases). V lost 4 bases and J lost 5, with 22 bases in between. This CDR3 is built from 16 residues. The germline CDR1 and CDR2 sequences are SGHKS and YYEKEE (reference sequence). The CDR3 loop is CASSPWAGGPLDEQYF. CDR3 coding DNA: TGTGCCAGCAGCCCATGGGCTGGCGGGCCTCTCGACGAGCAGTACTTC.

The V gene is TRBV4-2, the J gene TRBJ2-3; D is perhaps TRBD1 (5 bases). Germline V gene lookup returns CDR1 LGHNA and CDR2 YNFKEQ. Trimming pared 0 bases from V and 3 bases from J, leaving 10 bases between. The length of the CDR3 is 15 residues. The CDR3 nucleotides read TGTGCCAGCAGCCAAGATAGGCAGGGAACAGATACGCAGTATTTT. This codes for CASSQDRQGTDTQYF.

The chain combines TRBV7-9 with TRBJ1-1; D is uncertain. Between the trimmed V and J ends, which lost 5 bases and 4 bases, there was a span of 14 bases. The germline V gene encodes CDR1 SEHNR and CDR2 FQNEAQ (reference sequence). The CDR3 totals 14 residues. The CDR3 sequence: CASSLTLGGTEAFF. As DNA, the CDR3 is TGTGCCAGCAGCCTAACTTTGGGAGGCACTGAAGCTTTCTTT. Full variable domain (remainder filled in from reference TRBV7-9 and TRBJ1-1): DTGVSQNPRHKITKRGQNVTFRCDPISEHNRLYWYRQTLGQGPEFLTYFQNEAQLEKSRLLSDRFSAERPKGSFSTLEIQRTEQGDSAMYLCASSLTLGGTEAFFGQGTRLTVV.

V gene TRBV5-1 combines with J gene TRBJ2-7; no reliable D call. This CDR3 has 13 residues. Trimming stripped 4 bases from V and 5 bases from J, with 13 bases between. From germline, CDR1 is SGHRS and CDR2 YFSETQ. CDR3 protein: CASSRLPKDEQYF. Written as DNA, the CDR3 is TGCGCCAGCAGCCGCCTACCTAAGGACGAGCAGTACTTC.

J is TRBJ2-7 and V is TRBV28, with a possible D match to TRBD2 (5 bases). Deletions cut 3 bases from V and 5 bases from J, with 11 bases between. Germline values: CDR1 MDHEN, CDR2 SYDVKM. This CDR3 has 13 residues. This CDR3 reads CASSLSPRDEQYF. CDR3 sequence (DNA): TGTGCCAGCAGTTTGTCCCCGAGGGACGAGCAGTACTTC. The full variable domain, in which reference TRBV28 and TRBJ2-7 provide the parts outside the CDR3, is DVKVTQSSRYLVKRTGEKVFLECVQDMDHENMFWYRQDPGLGLRLIYFSYDVKMKEKGDIPEGYSVSREKKERFSLILESASTNQTSMYLCASSLSPRDEQYFGPGTRLTVT.

The CDR3 DNA follows: TGTGCCAGCAGCTTAGGACAGGGTGCTAGCACAGATACGCAGTATTTT. Residues: CASSLGQGASTDTQYF. The chain has TRBV13 and TRBJ2-3, with a tentative D call TRBD1 (6 bases). The V gene's germline CDR1 is PRHDT and CDR2 FYEKMQ (reference sequence). The CDR3 has 16 amino acids. Trimming took 0 bases from V and 0 from J, leaving 10 bases between them. Full variable domain (outside the CDR3, taken from reference TRBV13 and TRBJ2-3): AAGVIQSPRHLIKEKRETATLKCYPIPRHDTVYWYQQGPGQDPQFLISFYEKMQSDKGSIPDRFSAQQFSDYHSELNMSSLELGDSALYFCASSLGQGASTDTQYFGPGTRLTVL.

The gene calls are TRBV7-9 and TRBJ2-3; TRBD2 agrees at 8 bases. The CDR3 runs 17 residues. The germline gives CDR1 SEHNR, CDR2 FQNEAQ (reference sequence). The trim removed 1 base at V and 1 base at J, leaving 7 bases unmatched. CDR3 bases: TGTGCCAGCAGCTTAGGTGGCCTAGCGGGTCGCACAGATACGCAGTATTTT. Encoded protein: CASSLGGLAGRTDTQYF.

The V call is TRBV27, the J call TRBJ1-1; a possible D gene is TRBD1 (5 bases). This CDR3 comprises 14 residues. V lost 0 bases and J 5 bases, leaving 10 bases between the germline ends. Germline V gives CDR1 MNHEY, CDR2 SMNVEV (reference sequence). CDR3 sequence: CASSLSGLGTEAFF. The CDR3 coding sequence is TGTGCCAGCAGTTTATCGGGGCTCGGGACTGAAGCTTTCTTT.

The chain recombines TRBV6-5 with TRBJ1-2; 8 bases agree with TRBD1. V lost 2 bases, J lost 8 bases, and 7 bases stayed unmatched. Germline V lookup: CDR1 MNHEY, CDR2 SVGAGI. The CDR3 has 14 amino acids. The CDR3 sequence is CASSYRGQGEGYTF. The CDR3 nucleotides are TGTGCCAGCAGTTACCGCGGACAGGGCGAAGGCTACACCTTC.

The chain uses TRBV6-4 and TRBJ1-4; possible D gene TRBD1, 5 bases. The CDR3 is 15 residues long. CDR1 and CDR2 (germline): MRHNA, SNTAGT. Trimming cost V 6 bases and J 2 bases, with 13 bases left between them. CDR3 DNA: TGTGCCAGCAGCGAAACAGGAGAGACTAATGAAAAACTGTTTTTT. This translates into CASSETGETNEKLFF.